The next 25 T cell receptor beta chains were all read from a single sample in a study of CD8+ T cells in alopecia areata. Treatment here: oral pan-JAK inhibitor, 5-10 mg twice daily. RNA extraction was followed by reverse transcription into cDNA, which acted as the sequencing template. Assay: immunoSEQ multiplex PCR; the TCRdb copy retains only in-frame clones and omits some. The sample has about 140,000 clones, 82% seen once. Specimen: CD8+ T cells sorted from blood, collected at week 4, from a patient treated with tofacitinib. The receptor source for this set is a human donor with alopecia areata.

This chain joins TRBV7-9 and TRBJ2-5; D may be TRBD1 (6 bases). CDR3 length equals 15 residues. Germline V gene lookup returns CDR1 SEHNR and CDR2 FQNEAQ (reference sequence). Trimming left V 5 bases short and J 2 bases short, with 15 bases between. CDR3 DNA sequence: TGTGCCAGCAGCCCGGCAGGGGTTGGGCAAGAGACCCAGTACTTC. Amino acid sequence: CASSPAGVGQETQYF.

The chain has TRBV7-2 and TRBJ2-7; the D is unclear. V lost 5 bases to trimming and J lost 0 bases, with 11 bases between them. In germline, CDR1 is SGHTA, CDR2 FQGNSA. The length of the CDR3 is 14 residues. CDR3 residues: CASSPDASSYEQYF. As DNA, the CDR3 is TGTGCCAGCAGCCCGGATGCTAGCTCCTACGAGCAGTACTTC.

V usage is TRBV23-1 and J usage is TRBJ2-1; D call uncertain. TRBV23-1 is reported as an ORF; its role is uncertain. The CDR3 has 14 residues. Trimming shortened V by 3 bases and J by 4 bases, and 10 bases separated the two germline ends. CDR3 protein: CASSQTHPYNEQFF. Here the CDR3 DNA reads TGCGCCAGCAGTCAGACTCACCCGTACAATGAGCAGTTCTTC.

The rearrangement joins TRBV21-1 to TRBJ2-5; TRBD1, the table's D call, lacks a check against the DNA. TRBV21-1 is reported as a pseudogene. There are 15 residues in the CDR3. Written as DNA, the CDR3 is TGTGCCACTCCGGCGAGGGGGCCTCACCAAGAGACCCAGTACTTC. Residues: CATPARGPHQETQYF.

The chain combines TRBV7-8 with TRBJ1-5; no clear D. The length of the CDR3 is 15 residues. Germline CDR1 and CDR2: SGHVS and FQNEAQ. Between the trimmed V and J ends, which lost 5 bases and 0 bases, there was a span of 11 bases. This CDR3 is CASSPRAGSNQPQHF. The CDR3 region has the DNA TGTGCCAGCAGCCCAAGGGCAGGTAGCAATCAGCCCCAGCATTTT. Full variable domain (missing parts from reference TRBV7-8 and TRBJ1-5): GAGVSQSPRYKVAKRGQDVALRCDPISGHVSLFWYQQALGQGPEFLTYFQNEAQLDKSGLPSDRFFAERPEGSVSTLKIQRTQQEDSAVYLCASSPRAGSNQPQHFGDGTRLSIL.

This chain links TRBV30 with TRBJ1-2; tentative D call: TRBD1 (5 bases). Trimming removed 0 bases from V and 4 bases from J, with 15 bases in between. The CDR3 length is 15 residues. The V gene's germline CDR1 is GTSNPN and CDR2 SVGIG (reference sequence). The CDR3 DNA follows: TGTGCCTGGAGTGTACGGGAATGGGGCGGCTATGGCTACACCTTC. Translating it yields CAWSVREWGGYGYTF.

J is TRBJ2-7 and V is TRBV6-5, with 9 positions matching TRBD2. Germline V gene sequence: CDR1 MNHEY, CDR2 SVGAGI. CDR3 length equals 15 residues. Trimming at V came to 2 bases and at J to 0 bases, leaving 2 bases not matched to a gene. The CDR3 here is CASSYTAGGSYEQYF. In DNA, the CDR3 is TGTGCCAGCAGTTACACAGCGGGGGGCTCCTACGAGCAGTACTTC.

This rearrangement joins TRBV27 to TRBJ2-2; D remains unclear. CDR3 length: 13 amino acids. CDR1 is MNHEY and CDR2 is SMNVEV in the germline V gene (reference sequence). V shed 0 bases and J shed 8 bases, with 7 bases lying between them. CDR3 sequence reads: CASSLSGTGELFF. The CDR3 DNA is TGTGCCAGCAGTTTATCGGGTACTGGGGAGCTGTTTTTT.

The chain has TRBV2 and TRBJ1-4; 9 nucleotides agree with TRBD1. With V trimmed by 5 bases and J by 2 bases, 12 bases remained unmatched. Germline CDR1 and CDR2: SNHLY and FYNNEI. This CDR3 comprises 18 residues. For the CDR3, the DNA is TGTGCCAGCAGTTTTCCAGAACTCGGACAGGGGACTAATGAAAAACTGTTTTTT. This encodes CASSFPELGQGTNEKLFF. The full variable domain, completed using reference TRBV2 and TRBJ1-4, is EPEVTQTPSHQVTQMGQEVILRCVPISNHLYFYWYRQILGQKVEFLVSFYNNEISEKSEIFDDQFSVERPDGSNFTLKIRSTKLEDSAMYFCASSFPELGQGTNEKLFFGSGTQLSVL.

The rearrangement links TRBV7-9 to TRBJ2-3; TRBD1 matches 7 bases. V was clipped by 4 bases and J by 4 bases; unmatched bases: 5. The CDR3 runs to 14 residues. The germline gives CDR1 SEHNR, CDR2 FQNEAQ (reference sequence). CDR3 sequence reads: CASSSGTVSDTQYF. In DNA form, the CDR3 reads TGTGCCAGCAGCTCCGGGACAGTTTCAGATACGCAGTATTTT.

V and J are TRBV27 and TRBJ1-1; 8 bases line up with TRBD1. The trim removed 5 bases at V and 0 bases at J, leaving 5 bases unmatched. This CDR3 has 15 residues. Germline V gene sequence: CDR1 MNHEY, CDR2 SMNVEV (reference sequence). The CDR3 spells CASSLLGQVNTEAFF. As DNA, the CDR3 is TGTGCCAGCAGTCTGTTGGGACAGGTGAACACTGAAGCTTTCTTT.

The chain employs TRBV28 and TRBJ1-1; 7 bases are shared with TRBD1. V was clipped by 8 bases and J by 1 base; unmatched bases: 4. The CDR3 sequence is 13 residues long. Germline assignment: CDR1 MDHEN and CDR2 SYDVKM. Here the CDR3 reads CASERQGNTEAFF. The CDR3 coding sequence is TGTGCCAGCGAACGACAGGGGAACACTGAAGCTTTCTTT. Full variable domain (missing parts from reference TRBV28 and TRBJ1-1): DVKVTQSSRYLVKRTGEKVFLECVQDMDHENMFWYRQDPGLGLRLIYFSYDVKMKEKGDIPEGYSVSREKKERFSLILESASTNQTSMYLCASERQGNTEAFFGQGTRLTVV.

This clone is a singleton in its sample. The chain combines TRBV30 with TRBJ1-1, with D possibly matching TRBD1 (6 bases). Germline V gives CDR1 GTSNPN, CDR2 SVGIG (reference sequence). The CDR3 spans 14 residues. Trimming removed 4 bases at V and 4 bases at J, with 16 bases between. The CDR3 coding sequence is TGTGCCTGGAAACGGGTACAGGGAGGCACTGAAGCTTTCTTT. Translated, it gives CAWKRVQGGTEAFF.

The genes are TRBV4-1 and TRBJ2-7, with D perhaps matching TRBD2 (6 bases). Looked up from germline, CDR1 is MGHRA and CDR2 is YSYEKL. With 4 bases removed from V and 2 bases from J, the gap between germline ends came to 9 bases. The CDR3 runs to 13 residues. The CDR3 region has the DNA TGCGCCAGCAGCCGGGCGGGGACCTACGAGCAGTACTTC. It is translated as CASSRAGTYEQYF.

This chain connects TRBV6-5 to TRBJ1-2, with 7 bases fitting TRBD1. The length of the CDR3 is 13 residues. The V and J ends lost 6 bases and 4 bases, in that order; junction bases with no gene match: 5. CDR1 and CDR2 (germline): MNHEY, SVGAGI. Written as DNA, the CDR3 is TGTGCCAGCAGATGGGGGACAGCCTATGGCTACACCTTC. Its translation is CASRWGTAYGYTF.

V usage is TRBV4-3 and J usage is TRBJ1-1, with D possibly TRBD1 on 6 matching bases. V gave up 4 bases and J gave up 8 bases, with 20 bases separating them. This CDR3 region has 15 residues. Germline CDR1 LGHNA, CDR2 YSLEER. CDR3 in DNA: TGCGCCAGCAGCCCATACGGTACGGGGGGCGAGGAAGCTTTCTTT. This sequence encodes CASSPYGTGGEEAFF.

V and J are TRBV5-1 and TRBJ2-2; 11 nucleotides agree with TRBD1. The CDR3 runs to 17 residues. The V gene's germline CDR1 is SGHRS and CDR2 YFSETQ. J was trimmed by 4 bases and V by 0 bases; bases with no gene match: 5. DNA for the CDR3: TGCGCCAGCAGCTTGGGCTGGACAGGGGGCAGCACCGGGGAGCTGTTTTTT. The encoded protein is CASSLGWTGGSTGELFF.

A single count supports this clone. The J gene is TRBJ1-1, the V gene TRBV29-1, with D possibly TRBD1 on 5 matching bases. Trimming pared 3 bases from V and 0 bases from J, leaving 14 bases between. CDR3 length: 15 residues. CDR1 is SQVTM, CDR2 ANQGSEA, per germline. Here the CDR3 reads CSVDGDSGLNTEAFF. The DNA of the CDR3 is TGCAGCGTTGATGGGGACTCAGGCTTGAACACTGAAGCTTTCTTT.

The rearrangement uses TRBV5-6 and TRBJ2-5; 11 positions agree with TRBD2. Unmatched junction bases numbered 6, after V lost 4 bases and J lost 1 base. CDR3 size: 16 residues. CDR1 and CDR2 (germline): SGHDT, YYEEEE. This CDR3 is CASSALAGDSQETQYF. In DNA form, the CDR3 reads TGTGCCAGCAGCGCACTAGCGGGGGACTCCCAAGAGACCCAGTACTTC. Drawing the rest from reference TRBV5-6 and TRBJ2-5, the complete variable domain is DAGVTQSPTHLIKTRGQQVTLRCSPKSGHDTVSWYQQALGQGPQFIFQYYEEEERQRGNFPDRFSGHQFPNYSSELNVNALLLGDSALYLCASSALAGDSQETQYFGPGTRLLVL.

The chain has TRBV7-2 and TRBJ2-4; D is unresolved. There are 16 residues in the CDR3. Germline V gene data show CDR1 as SGHTA and CDR2 as FQGNSA. V dropped 3 bases and J dropped 6 bases, with 18 bases sitting between them. The CDR3 DNA is TGTGCCAGCAGCTTTTCCTCTACAGCCGTCCCAAACATTCAGTACTTC. Translating it yields CASSFSSTAVPNIQYF.

The genes are TRBV2 and TRBJ1-5; D is unclear. The germline CDR1 and CDR2 sequences are SNHLY and FYNNEI. CDR3 length: 15 amino acids. Deletions cut 0 bases from V and 3 bases from J, with 9 bases between. The CDR3 sequence: CASSEAGRDNQPQHF. DNA for the CDR3: TGTGCCAGCAGTGAAGCGGGCAGAGACAATCAGCCCCAGCATTTT.

The rearrangement joins TRBV5-4 to TRBJ2-7; D may match TRBD1 or TRBD2 (6 bases each). Germline loops: CDR1 SGHNT, CDR2 YYREEE (reference sequence). The CDR3 totals 14 residues. Deletions cut 5 bases from V and 2 bases from J, with 14 bases between. CDR3 sequence: CASSMGGSPYEQYF. The CDR3 DNA is TGTGCCAGCAGTATGGGGGGCTCCCCCTACGAGCAGTACTTC. The complete variable domain, with remaining parts taken from reference TRBV5-4 and TRBJ2-7, reads ETGVTQSPTHLIKTRGQQVTLRCSSQSGHNTVSWYQQALGQGPQFIFQYYREEENGRGNFPPRFSGLQFPNYSSELNVNALELDDSALYLCASSMGGSPYEQYFGPGTRLTVT.

J is TRBJ2-7 and V is TRBV15; no clear D. The CDR3 is made up of 13 amino acids. Trimming pared 1 base from V and 2 bases from J, leaving 6 bases between. Per germline, CDR1 LNHNV and CDR2 YYDKDF (reference sequence). DNA of the CDR3: TGTGCCACCAGCAGAGTCGGAGCCTACGAGCAGTACTTC. Its protein is CATSRVGAYEQYF.

The J gene is TRBJ2-7, the V gene TRBV5-1, with TRBD1 as a possible D gene (5 bases). Germline lookup yields CDR1 SGHRS and CDR2 YFSETQ. The CDR3 covers 14 residues. V was clipped by 0 bases and J by 4 bases, with 11 bases between them. CDR3 loop: CASSLGVTEYEQYF. The CDR3 DNA reads as TGCGCCAGCAGCTTGGGAGTGACAGAGTACGAGCAGTACTTC.

The chain couples TRBV27 to TRBJ2-1, with D perhaps given as TRBD1 or TRBD2 (6 bases each). Germline CDR1 MNHEY, CDR2 SMNVEV (reference sequence). This CDR3 has 15 residues. Trimming removed 4 bases from V and 4 bases from J, with 14 bases in between. In DNA, the CDR3 is TGTGCCAGCAGTTCATCGACAGGAGGGTACAATGAGCAGTTCTTC. Its translation is CASSSSTGGYNEQFF.